What follows describes a single TCR beta chain. Its antigen is unknown. Per-base qualities were not stored, and no clone one base away is much larger. Including cysteine and phenylalanine, the CDR3 has 13 amino acids. Left in the record is the CDR3 DNA by itself, 39 bases read in frame from the first base. According to the germline V gene, CDR1 reads SGHRS and CDR2 reads YFSETQ. Trimming costs V 2 bases and J 2 bases, and their ends lie 7 bases apart. Thawed PBMCs were FACS-sorted into unstimulated Tregs (CD4+CD25+CD127-), CD4+ non-Tregs (CD4+CD25-), CD4 cells and CD8 cells. Blood from healthy controls was obtained either as purchased buffy coats or from healthy volunteers. Healthy control blood was separated into PBMCs by Ficoll density gradient and cryopreserved, and patient PBMCs were collected both before and after transplant. The sample comes from a study of Tregs in tolerant kidney transplant recipients (dated by TCRdb to the late 2010s). With regard to the full study: Before combined kidney and bone marrow transplantation, this study identified donor-specific regulatory T cells using TCRbeta sequencing and then followed those same cells after transplant. In a few healthy controls, several methods of expanding Tregs specific for an allogeneic donor were compared by TCRbeta repertoire sequencing.

Genomic DNA was extracted from sorted cells with the QIAGEN DNeasy Blood and Tissue Kit for TCRbeta CDR3 sequencing. High-throughput TCRbeta CDR3 sequencing, which included PCR amplification with bias correction and internal controls, was done commercially through immunoSEQ. Per the original workflow: Unique productive TCRbeta sequences were defined by CDR3 nucleotide sequence where primers matched, and otherwise by CDR3 amino acid sequence together with Vbeta and Jbeta genes. As a correction for sorting error, sequences shared between sorted populations at a frequency ratio of 2:1 or less were discarded, and the remaining shared sequences were assigned to the higher population. A sequence was defined as donor-reactive if the sequence was expanded at least 5-fold in CFSE-low cells compared with unstimulated cells and had a frequency of at least 0.01% in CFSE-low cells. Repertoire divergence was quantified by Jensen-Shannon divergence using the top 100 TCRbeta sequences ranked by frequency. For samples with multiple sequencing runs, sorting error was corrected in each run separately before the runs were combined. TCRdb provides this immuneACCESS table in a form limited to in-frame rearrangements. Some clones are lacking; in checked studies, under half of them reflect an unresolved V gene, and why the rest are absent is not known. The D gene and trimming were derived from the DNA, and the V and J assignments and clone size from that table. The sample includes 240,000 or so clones, with more than 65% observed a single time. In total, the top ten clones hold 0.55% to 0.65% of the sample.

Here is what the overall study found, with its caveats: Biological reproducibility was not directly addressed, though technical replication error appeared minimal. The study was limited by small patient numbers, and the findings need validation in larger populations and under other immunosuppression protocols. The most biologically relevant and donor-specific TCRbeta repertoire appeared to be identified by expanding Tregs with activated donor B cells.

The TCR comes from a human donor in good health. The rearrangement combines TRBV5-1 with TRBJ1-2; no D gene call is confident. The sample was CD4+ T cells from blood. For the CDR3, the sequence is CASSFEVNYGYTF. DNA sequence: TGCGCCAGCAGCTTCGAGGTGAACTATGGCTACACCTTC.